The text below deals with one T cell receptor (beta chain). Its antigen is unknown. Individual cDNA molecules received unique molecular identifiers. TCRdb processed the 5' RACE reads anew with MiXCR; each CDR3 protein has one entry. The sample records tens of thousands of distinct CDR3 sequences, around 9.1% being singletons. These data come from a study of early T cells in non-severe SARS-CoV-2 infection. For the study at large: Chains were not paired, and sequencing was done on bulk RNA from unsorted whole blood. Study results and limitations: Matching against VDJdb likely underestimated virus-specific expansions, favoring anti-spike CD8.

CDR3 size: 17 residues. Germline V gives CDR1 LGHNA, CDR2 YSLEER. V was trimmed by 2 bases and J by 1 base, leaving 14 bases between them. Sequences were derived from whole blood, sampled at baseline. The TCR was taken from an adult who was a healthcare worker with PCR-confirmed SARS-CoV-2 infection or an uninfected control (not recorded which). The gene calls are TRBV4-3 and TRBJ2-2; D is unclear. CDR3 nucleotides: TGCGCCAGCAGCCAAAATCTCCTCGACGGGAACACCGGGGAGCTGTTTTTT. This sequence encodes CASSQNLLDGNTGELFF.